This T cell receptor (beta chain) comes out of a study of read filtering for tumor transcriptome and immune sequencing. Study details: Patients were 16 to 20 male and around 13 female, mean age around 67 years, range about 45 to 85.

This clonotype has ten or more counts. Molecular barcoded adaptors covering alpha/delta and beta/gamma chains were used on roughly 400 ng RNA. A single record per CDR3 protein comes from TCRdb applying MiXCR to the reads. The data contain over 45,000 distinct CDR3 sequences, 20% to 25% of them singletons. The CDR3 length is 11 residues. V was cut by 2 bases and J by 9 bases, with 10 bases left in between. CDR1 is GTSNPN, CDR2 SVGIG, per germline (reference sequence). Sequencing input: a population of CD138-negative cells sorted from bone marrow. The chain has TRBV30 and TRBJ1-2; D is undetermined. The TCR originated in a donor at least 40 years old with multiple myeloma. The CDR3 DNA reads TGTGCCTGGAGTATAACAGTCAGCTACACCTTC. This codes for CAWSITVSYTF.